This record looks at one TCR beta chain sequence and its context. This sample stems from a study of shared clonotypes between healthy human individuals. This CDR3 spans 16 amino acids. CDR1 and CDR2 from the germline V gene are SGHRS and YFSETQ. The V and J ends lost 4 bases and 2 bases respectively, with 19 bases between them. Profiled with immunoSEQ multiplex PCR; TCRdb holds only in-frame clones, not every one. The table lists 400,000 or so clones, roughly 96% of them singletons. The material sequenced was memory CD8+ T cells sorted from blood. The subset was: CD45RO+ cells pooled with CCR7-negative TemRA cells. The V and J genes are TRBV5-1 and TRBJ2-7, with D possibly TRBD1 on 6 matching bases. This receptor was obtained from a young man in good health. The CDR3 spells CASSPKLDRLPYEQYF. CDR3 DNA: TGCGCCAGCAGCCCGAAACTAGACAGGCTCCCCTACGAGCAGTACTTC. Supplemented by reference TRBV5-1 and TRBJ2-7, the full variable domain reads KAGVTQTPRYLIKTRGQQVTLSCSPISGHRSVSWYQQTPGQGLQFLFEYFSETQRNKGNFPGRFSGRQFSNSRSEMNVSTLELGDSALYLCASSPKLDRLPYEQYFGPGTRLTVT.